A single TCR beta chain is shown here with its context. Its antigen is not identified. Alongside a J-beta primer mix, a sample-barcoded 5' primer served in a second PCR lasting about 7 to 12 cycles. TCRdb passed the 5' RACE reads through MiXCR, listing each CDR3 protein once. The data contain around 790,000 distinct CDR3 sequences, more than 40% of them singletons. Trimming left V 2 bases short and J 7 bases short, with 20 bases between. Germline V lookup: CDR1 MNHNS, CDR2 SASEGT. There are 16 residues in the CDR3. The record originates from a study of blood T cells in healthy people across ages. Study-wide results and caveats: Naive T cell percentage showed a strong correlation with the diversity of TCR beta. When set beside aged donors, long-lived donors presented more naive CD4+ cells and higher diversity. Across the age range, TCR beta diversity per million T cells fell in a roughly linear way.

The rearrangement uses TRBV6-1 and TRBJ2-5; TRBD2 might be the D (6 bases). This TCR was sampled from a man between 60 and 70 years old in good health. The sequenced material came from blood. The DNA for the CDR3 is TGTGCCAGCAGTGAACGTGTAGTGGGGGGTGCGGGGACCCAGTACTTC. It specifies CASSERVVGGAGTQYF.